The next 13 T cell receptor beta chains were all read from a single sample in a study of blood T cell repertoires in COVID-19 (dated by TCRdb to 2018 to 2020). Receptor libraries were prepared by the immunoSEQ multiplex PCR assay. TCRdb holds this immuneACCESS table with in-frame rearrangements only. Some clones are missing; in checked studies, unresolved V genes explain under half, and the rest has no known cause. The sample profile shows around 190,000 clones; roughly 90% of them were found once. The ten largest make up 15% to 20% of the sample. Sequenced: peripheral blood. The receptors here all came from a man between 45 and 60 years old with COVID-19, enrolled during active disease.

This clone was recorded once. J is TRBJ1-4 and V is TRBV30; D uncertain. The CDR3 runs 15 residues. The V gene's germline CDR1 is GTSNPN and CDR2 SVGIG (reference sequence). Trimming stripped 3 bases from V and 0 bases from J, with 11 bases between. For the CDR3, the DNA is TGTGCCTGGAGCGTAGGAGTTGCAACTAATGAAAAACTGTTTTTT. As protein: CAWSVGVATNEKLFF. The complete variable domain, with remaining parts taken from reference TRBV30 and TRBJ1-4, reads SQTIHQWPATLVQPVGSPLSLECTVEGTSNPNLYWYRQAAGRGLQLLFYSVGIGQISSEVPQNLSASRPQDRQFILSSKKLLLSDSGFYLCAWSVGVATNEKLFFGSGTQLSVL.

The chain has TRBV9 and TRBJ2-2; D gene unclear. Trimming took off 0 bases at V and 4 bases at J, with 10 bases between the two ends. CDR3 length equals 15 residues. CDR1 is SGDLS and CDR2 is YYNGEE in the germline V gene. The CDR3 sequence is CASSVDPSGTGELFF. Written as DNA, the CDR3 is TGTGCCAGCAGCGTAGATCCTTCGGGCACCGGGGAGCTGTTTTTT. Full variable domain (missing parts from reference TRBV9 and TRBJ2-2): DSGVTQTPKHLITATGQRVTLRCSPRSGDLSVYWYQQSLDQGLQFLIQYYNGEERAKGNILERFSAQQFPDLHSELNLSSLELGDSALYFCASSVDPSGTGELFFGEGSRLTVL.

The J gene is TRBJ2-1, the V gene TRBV3-1 (or the pseudogene TRBV3-2), with 9 bases aligning to TRBD2. The CDR3 consists of 14 residues. V lost 5 bases and J lost 7; bases outside the gene matches: 6. Germline V lookup: CDR1 LGHDT, CDR2 YNNKEL (reference sequence). DNA for the CDR3: TGTGCCAGCAGCGCGCGGGGGGGGTTGAATGAGCAGTTCTTC. It is translated as CASSARGGLNEQFF.

The V call is TRBV6-5, the J call TRBJ2-7, with D possibly matching TRBD1 (6 bases). This CDR3 spans 14 amino acids. V lost 9 bases and J lost 6, with 21 bases in between. Germline CDR1 reads MNHEY; CDR2 reads SVGAGI. This chain's CDR3 is CASPGDPVAGEQYF. CDR3 bases: TGTGCCAGTCCAGGGGACCCCGTCGCGGGCGAGCAGTACTTC.

This chain links TRBV3-1 (or the pseudogene TRBV3-2) with TRBJ2-5; possible D gene TRBD1, 6 bases. This CDR3 has 14 amino acids. Trimming stripped 1 base from V and 2 bases from J, with 8 bases between. Germline lookup yields CDR1 LGHDT and CDR2 YNNKEL (reference sequence). The CDR3 spells CASSQGTGQETQYF. The CDR3 coding sequence is TGTGCCAGCAGCCAAGGAACAGGGCAAGAGACCCAGTACTTC.

This rearrangement joins TRBV11-2 to TRBJ1-5; tentatively, D is TRBD1 (6 bases). The CDR3 runs 13 residues. Deletions cut 3 bases from V and 4 bases from J, with 7 bases between. Germline values: CDR1 SGHAT, CDR2 FQNNGV. Here the CDR3 reads CASSFQGNQPQHF. CDR3 sequence (DNA): TGTGCCAGCAGCTTTCAGGGGAATCAGCCCCAGCATTTT.

This chain links TRBV4-3 with TRBJ2-6, with D perhaps TRBD1 (5 bases). Germline CDR1 reads LGHNA; CDR2 reads YSLEER. V was clipped by 0 bases and J by 1 base, with 10 bases between them. CDR3 length: 17 amino acids. The DNA of the CDR3 is TGCGCCAGCAGCCAAGATTTTCGACAGTCTGGGGCCAACGTCCTGACTTTC. Its translation is CASSQDFRQSGANVLTF.

This rearrangement joins TRBV27 to TRBJ2-3; 13 bases map to TRBD2. With 3 bases clipped from V and 4 bases from J, the junction kept 4 bases outside the gene matches. Germline V gene data show CDR1 as MNHEY and CDR2 as SMNVEV (reference sequence). This CDR3 contains 16 residues. The CDR3 reads CASSFFGLAGADTQYF. In DNA form, the CDR3 reads TGTGCCAGCAGTTTTTTCGGACTAGCGGGAGCAGATACGCAGTATTTT.

This clone was detected only once. CDR3 nucleotides: TGTGCCAGCAGCTCTGGACAGCAAGAGACCCAGTACTTC. Amino acid sequence: CASSSGQQETQYF. V and J are TRBV5-6 and TRBJ2-5; a weak D match, TRBD1 (6 bases). Germline V gives CDR1 SGHDT, CDR2 YYEEEE. The CDR3 has 13 residues. Trimming removed 3 bases from V and 2 bases from J, with 8 bases in between.

This chain uses TRBV25-1 with TRBJ2-1, with 7 bases identical to TRBD1. The germline V gene has CDR1 MGHDK and CDR2 SYGVNS. With V trimmed by 8 bases and J by 7 bases, 11 bases remained unmatched. The CDR3 has 14 amino acids. For the CDR3, the DNA is TGTGCCAGCGAGGGGACAGCCCACTCAAATGAGCAGTTCTTC. It specifies CASEGTAHSNEQFF.

The rearrangement links TRBV5-1 to TRBJ2-3; 12 bases agree with TRBD2. V was pared by 4 bases and J by 0 bases, with 9 bases of the junction left unmatched. This CDR3 region has 18 residues. Germline V gene sequence: CDR1 SGHRS, CDR2 YFSETQ. This CDR3 is CASSGTSGGTTSTDTQYF. In DNA form, the CDR3 reads TGCGCCAGCAGCGGTACTAGCGGGGGGACAACTAGCACAGATACGCAGTATTTT.

CDR3 nucleotides: TGTGCCAGCAGCGCCACTCAAGTGGTCTATGGCTACACCTTC. Amino acids: CASSATQVVYGYTF. The chain carries TRBV11-2 and TRBJ1-2; D unclear. The CDR3 length is 14 residues. Trimming removed 5 bases at V and 4 bases at J, with 14 bases between. CDR1 is SGHAT and CDR2 is FQNNGV in the germline V gene.

This chain joins TRBV19 and TRBJ2-1, with a weak D call TRBD1 (5 bases). There are 16 residues in the CDR3. V was cut by 1 base and J by 0 bases, with 10 bases left in between. Germline V lookup: CDR1 LNHDA, CDR2 SQIVND (reference sequence). For the CDR3, the DNA is TGTGCCAGTAGTATAGTCAGGGTGAGCTCCTACAATGAGCAGTTCTTC. It specifies CASSIVRVSSYNEQFF.